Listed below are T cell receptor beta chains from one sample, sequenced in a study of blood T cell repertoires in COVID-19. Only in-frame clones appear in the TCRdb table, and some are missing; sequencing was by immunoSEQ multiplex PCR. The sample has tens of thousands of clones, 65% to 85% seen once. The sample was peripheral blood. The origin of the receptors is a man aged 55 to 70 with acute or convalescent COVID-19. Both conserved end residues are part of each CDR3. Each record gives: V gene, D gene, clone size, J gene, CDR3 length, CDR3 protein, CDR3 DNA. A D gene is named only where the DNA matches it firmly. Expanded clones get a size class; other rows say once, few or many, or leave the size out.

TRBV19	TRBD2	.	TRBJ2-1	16	CASNSGWASGHNEQFF	TGTGCCAGTAACAGTGGGTGGGCTAGCGGGCACAATGAGCAGTTCTTC
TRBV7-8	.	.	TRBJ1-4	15	CASSDRDKATGKLFF	TGTGCCAGCAGCGACCGGGACAAGGCCACAGGAAAACTGTTTTTT
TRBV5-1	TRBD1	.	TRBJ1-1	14	CASSDPTGGPEAFF	TGCGCCAGCAGCGACCCTACAGGGGGGCCTGAAGCTTTCTTT
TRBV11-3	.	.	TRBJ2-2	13	CASSSQGSGELFF	TGTGCCAGCAGCTCACAGGGTTCCGGGGAGCTGTTTTTT
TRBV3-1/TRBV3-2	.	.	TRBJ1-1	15	CASMGRGVVNTEAFF	TGTGCCAGCATGGGTAGGGGCGTCGTAAACACTGAAGCTTTCTTT
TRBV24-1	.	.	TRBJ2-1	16	CATSDLDSSSYNEQFF	TGTGCCACCAGTGATTTGGATAGTAGTTCCTACAATGAGCAGTTCTTC
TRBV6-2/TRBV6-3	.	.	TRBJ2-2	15	CASSLAESDTGELFF	TGTGCCAGCAGTTTAGCAGAATCGGACACCGGGGAGCTGTTTTTT
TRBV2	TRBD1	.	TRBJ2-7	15	CASSALSGGGYEQYF	TGTGCCAGCAGTGCCCTATCAGGGGGCGGTTACGAGCAGTACTTC
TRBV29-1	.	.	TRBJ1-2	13	CSVEDRGLGGYTF	TGCAGCGTTGAAGATCGGGGGTTAGGTGGCTACACCTTC
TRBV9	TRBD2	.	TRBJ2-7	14	CASSLAGGSYEQYF	TGTGCCAGCAGCCTAGCGGGGGGTTCCTACGAGCAGTACTTC
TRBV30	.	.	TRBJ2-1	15	CAWSVGQGPHNEQFF	TGTGCCTGGAGTGTAGGTCAGGGGCCTCACAATGAGCAGTTCTTC
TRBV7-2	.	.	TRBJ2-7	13	CASSTLGGYEQYF	TGTGCCAGCAGCACCCTGGGAGGATACGAGCAGTACTTC
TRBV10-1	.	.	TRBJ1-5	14	CASRLQVHNQPQHF	TGCGCCAGCAGGCTACAGGTACACAATCAGCCCCAGCATTTT
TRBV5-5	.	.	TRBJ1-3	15	CASSSGRQSGNTIYF	TGTGCCAGCAGCTCCGGCAGACAGTCTGGAAACACCATATATTTT
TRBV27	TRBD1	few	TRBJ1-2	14	CASSPGQINYGYTF	TGTGCCAGCAGCCCGGGACAGATTAACTATGGCTACACCTTC
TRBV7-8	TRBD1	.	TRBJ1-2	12	CASRTGGYGYTF	TGTGCCAGCAGAACAGGGGGGTATGGCTACACCTTC
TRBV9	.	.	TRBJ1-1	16	CASSLGAGEGLAEAFF	TGTGCCAGCAGCCTGGGGGCAGGGGAAGGGCTTGCTGAAGCTTTCTTT
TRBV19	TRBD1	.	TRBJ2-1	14	CASSAGTGVGEQFF	TGTGCCAGTAGTGCCGGGACAGGGGTCGGTGAGCAGTTCTTC
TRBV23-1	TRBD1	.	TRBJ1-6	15	CASPSKTGVASPLHF	TGCGCCAGCCCTTCTAAGACAGGGGTGGCTTCACCCCTCCACTTT
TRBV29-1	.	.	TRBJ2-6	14	CSVDDRERANVLTF	TGCAGCGTTGATGATAGGGAGAGGGCCAACGTCCTGACTTTC
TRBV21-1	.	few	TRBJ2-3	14	CARRWRLYTDTQYF	TGTGCCCGCCGTTGGAGACTATATACAGATACGCAGTATTTT
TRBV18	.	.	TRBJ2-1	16	CASSHRESRSYNEQFF	TGTGCCAGCTCGCACCGGGAAAGCCGCTCCTACAATGAGCAGTTCTTC
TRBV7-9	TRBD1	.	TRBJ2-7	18	CASSPKFPGQGGIYEQYF	TGTGCCAGCAGCCCCAAATTTCCCGGACAGGGAGGAATCTACGAGCAGTACTTC
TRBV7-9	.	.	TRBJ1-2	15	CASSPDSGGFYGYTF	TGTGCCAGCAGCCCCGATTCAGGAGGTTTCTATGGCTACACCTTC
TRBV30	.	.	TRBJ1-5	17	CAWSAGSGTGSNQPQHF	TGTGCCTGGAGTGCAGGTTCCGGGACTGGTAGCAATCAGCCCCAGCATTTT
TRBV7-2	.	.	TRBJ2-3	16	CASSLGWGMGTDTQYF	TGTGCCAGCAGCTTAGGGTGGGGCATGGGCACAGATACGCAGTATTTT
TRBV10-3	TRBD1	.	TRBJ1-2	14	CAISLDRELFGYTF	TGTGCCATCAGTTTAGACAGGGAATTATTTGGCTACACCTTC
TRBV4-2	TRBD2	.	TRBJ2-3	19	CASKRTSGGYKTSTDTQYF	TGTGCCAGCAAGCGGACTAGCGGGGGATATAAAACTAGCACAGATACGCAGTATTTT
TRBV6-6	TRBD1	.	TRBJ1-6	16	CASTLLRDRVDSPLHF	TGTGCCAGCACCCTCCTCCGGGACAGGGTGGATTCACCCCTCCACTTT
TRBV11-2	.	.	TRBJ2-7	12	CASSPTSYEQYF	TGTGCCAGCAGCCCGACTTCCTACGAGCAGTACTTC
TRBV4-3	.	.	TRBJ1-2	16	CASSHDRTDFNYGYTF	TGCGCCAGCAGCCACGACCGGACAGACTTTAACTATGGCTACACCTTC
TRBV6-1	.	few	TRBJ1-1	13	CASSEARDLEAFF	TGTGCCAGCAGTGAAGCGCGGGATCTTGAAGCTTTCTTT
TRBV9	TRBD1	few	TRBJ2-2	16	CASSSGGRFDPGELFF	TGTGCCAGCAGCTCAGGGGGCCGATTCGACCCCGGGGAGCTGTTTTTT
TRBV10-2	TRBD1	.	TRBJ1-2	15	CASREGQANNYGYTF	TGCGCCAGCAGGGAGGGACAGGCAAATAACTATGGCTACACCTTC
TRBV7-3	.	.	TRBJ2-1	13	CASSFYINNEQFF	TGTGCCAGCAGCTTTTACATAAACAATGAGCAGTTCTTC
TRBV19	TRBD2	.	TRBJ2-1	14	CASSPGLASNEQFF	TGTGCCAGTAGTCCGGGACTAGCGTCCAATGAGCAGTTCTTC
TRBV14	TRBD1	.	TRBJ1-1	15	CASSQDHRGNTEAFF	TGTGCCAGCAGCCAAGATCACAGGGGAAACACTGAAGCTTTCTTT
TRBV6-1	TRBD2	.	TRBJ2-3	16	CASSATLAGYTDTQYF	TGTGCCAGCAGTGCCACTCTAGCGGGGTACACAGATACGCAGTATTTT